This T cell receptor beta chain appears in the sequencing data of a study of blood T cells in healthy people across ages. Ten or more counts support this clonotype. The antigen remains unidentified. A second PCR of about 7 to 12 cycles used a sample-barcoded 5' primer and a J-beta primer mix. Unique molecular identifiers of 12 random nucleotides labeled each cDNA. Every sample produced at least 2.5 million CDR3-containing paired-end reads. MiXCR, applied by TCRdb to the 5' RACE reads, yields one record per CDR3 protein. The sample shows about 650,000 distinct CDR3 sequences, approximately 29% of them seen only once. The study's findings and limits: As age increased, TCR beta diversity per million T cells fell in a roughly linear fashion.

Whenever a sample was processed, at least 6 million PBMCs were isolated. CDR3 length: 16 amino acids. Germline values: CDR1 LGHNA, CDR2 YSLEER. V gave up 1 base and J gave up 1 base; unmatched junction bases: 1. The sequence was collected from a woman aged 80 or over in good health. The chain couples TRBV4-3 to TRBJ2-7; the match to TRBD2 covers 13 bases. Input material: blood. Written as DNA, the CDR3 is TGCGCCAGCAGCCAAGGGGGACTAGCGGGGTCCTACGAGCAGTACTTC. Its protein is CASSQGGLAGSYEQYF.